This T cell receptor beta chain was obtained from a study of shared clonotypes between healthy human individuals (dated by TCRdb to 2019 to 2021). Some background on the complete study: The cohort included three men and a couple of women between 18 and 49 years of age. For each donor, CD4 naive and CD4 memory were each given three plates, CD8 naive was given two plates, and CD8 memory was given one plate. Per donor, leukapheresis produced somewhere between about 0.94 and 9 billion PBMCs. To estimate repertoire size and how much clonotype sharing occurs between individuals, the study deeply sequenced the blood TCR repertoires of 4 to 6 healthy adults. Different laboratories and diverse techniques were used to prepare libraries and sequence TCR repertoires, to increase sequencing depth and limit assay-specific biases.

This clone was detected only a few times. Its antigen is unknown. No base quality information exists; no much larger clone differs at one position. Overall results and qualifications from the work: Across a handful of donors, approximately 5% of naive CD4, roughly 3.5% of naive CD8, around 2.5% of memory CD4, and 0.4% to 0.45% of memory CD8 clonotypes were shared. Larger estimated clonotype richness was generally found for naive subsets than for memory subsets. Rarefaction of sorted-subset datasets indicated incomplete sequencing despite the large sequencing depth. Sampling was restricted to blood, and TCR repertoires in tissues likely differ from the TCR repertoires found in blood. Because the study included a small number of donors, the genetic and exposure-history diversity represented was limited. Based on pairwise subsampling, the degree of clonotype sharing among donors was expected to be affected by sequencing depth. Compared with non-shared clonotypes, clonotypes shared by all four sorted-subset donors had higher generation probabilities.

The junction carries 7 bases between V and J, which are trimmed by 6 bases and 6 bases respectively. The germline V gene (reference sequence) gives CDR1 as DFQATT and CDR2 as SNEGSKA. Counted from cysteine to phenylalanine, this CDR3 has 10 amino acids. Of the read, only the CDR3 DNA is kept; its 30 bases are in frame from base 1. TCR CDR3 regions were amplified from genomic DNA by multiplex PCR using the deep immunoSEQ assay. Extracted genomic DNA from each cell subset was distributed evenly across all wells of several immunoSEQ 96-well plates, and each plate was treated as a replicate. For sorted subsets, each replicate PCR was loaded with around 200 ng genomic DNA, equivalent to approximately 33,000 T cell genomes. Purified libraries were quantified with a Qubit 3.0 fluorometer, sized on a Bioanalyzer 2100, and re-quantified with the KAPA Library Quantification kit. A separate single-read 150-cycle Illumina NextSeq 550 flow cell was used to sequence each immunoSEQ 96-well plate. On the study's bioinformatics: Because the immunoSEQ output held only junctional sequences and lacked quality scores, the filtering could not match the filtering applied to full-length reads. Sequences were annotated with PyIR, a Python wrapper for IgBLAST v1.9, using IMGT germline references to assign V/J genes and CDR3. Reads were removed for weak V/J assignments (E-value above 1e-6), missing CDR3, stop codons, out-of-frame junctions, or ambiguous translated residues. V3J clonotypes were defined as sequences sharing an identical inferred V gene, J gene, and CDR3 amino acid sequence. The percentage overlap between two repertoires was calculated by dividing the number of shared unique clonotypes by the size of the smaller repertoire. Richness of each repertoire was evaluated using RTK rarefaction, the Chao1 estimator, and Recon v2.1 estimates of unobserved clonotypes. Generation probabilities for all TCRbeta clonotypes obtained by the gDNA method from several donors were computed using OLGA. TCRdb provides this immuneACCESS table in a form limited to in-frame rearrangements. Some clones are lacking; in checked studies, under half of them reflect an unresolved V gene, and why the rest are absent is not known. V, J and clone size were drawn from that table, and D and trimming were deduced from the DNA. In this sample the table shows around 720,000 clones, roughly 73% of which occur a single time. 1.5% to 2% of the sample belongs to the ten largest clones.

Healthy HIV-negative adults with no recently reported acute infections or vaccinations were included as donors. Every donor was a Caucasian adult living in Nashville, Tennessee, USA. Magnetic negative selection was used to enrich CD4+ T cells, after which naive cells were positively selected on CD45RA and the negative fraction became the memory subset. Blood was collected by leukapheresis, and PBMCs were isolated by Ficoll-Histopaque density gradient centrifugation and then cryopreserved in liquid nitrogen vapor phase. Purity and quantity of every magnetically sorted T cell population were checked by analytical flow cytometry. Genomic DNA was isolated from each sorted fraction and quantified by UV absorbance on a Nanodrop 2000c.

The specimen was memory CD4+ T cells sorted from blood. What this sample's cell subset or site label stands for: CD45RA-negative fraction. The receptor comes from a woman aged 30 to 39 in good health. The sequence links TRBV20-1 to TRBJ2-3, with no reliable assignment of the D segment. The DNA sequence reads TGCAGTGCCGTCCGGGATACGCAGTATTTT. This codes for CSAVRDTQYF.